The present T cell receptor beta chain was sequenced within a study of blood T cell repertoires in COVID-19 (TCRdb year 2020). For context, the study as a whole: The collaborator samples originated in the United States, Italy and Spain and spanned the acute and convalescent phases of COVID-19. The prospective study material was composed of cDNA or gDNA derived from T cells, B-cell-depleted T cells, or PBMCs. Where available, HLA class I and class II types were obtained from metadata supplied by the sample provider rather than from assay-based typing. The repertoires were released in a freely available public database intended as a resource for research on the immune response to SARS-CoV-2. Sample metadata almost always included a de-identified subject ID, COVID-19 status, age in years and sex. The dataset comprised deeply sampled blood TCRbeta repertoires from subjects exposed to, actively infected with, or recovered from COVID-19. Samples were obtained from the ongoing ImmuneRACE study (first 160 participants) and from approximately 1,200 subjects provided by 6 global collaborators.

Collaborating institutions collected whole blood in K2EDTA tubes following their own protocols. Collaborator samples were shipped for TCRbeta analysis as frozen whole blood, isolated PBMCs, or DNA extracted from either sample type. A note on this clone: Its antigen has not been determined. The sample holds no much larger clone one base away, and base qualities are not on file.

The CDR3 starts with the cysteine, ends with the phenylalanine, and has 14 residues. The kept DNA is CDR3 alone, 42 bases in frame from the first base. At the junction V is shortened by 6 bases and J by 2 bases; bases outside the gene matches: 6. CDR1 and CDR2, looked up from the germline V gene, are MGHRA and YSYEKL. The immunoSEQ Assay, a bias-controlled multiplex PCR, was used to amplify TCRbeta CDR3 regions from genomic DNA. The authors' analysis ran thus. Nucleated cell counts per sample were estimated from amplification of reference gene primers within the assay. Sequence reads were collapsed and filtered to measure the absolute abundance of every unique TCRbeta CDR3 rearrangement. Productive Simpson clonality was computed per sample as the square root of Simpson's diversity index over productive rearrangements. TCRdb carries this immuneACCESS record with in-frame sequences only. Its versions omit some clonotypes, under half of them owing to an unresolved V gene in the studies checked, with the rest unexplained. D and trimming were read from the DNA, whereas the V and J calls and clone size are those reported in that table. The sample data list some 93,000 clones, and roughly 86% of these were observed just once. In total, the top ten clones hold about 9.4% of the sample.

Study-wide findings and limitations: Clinical and demographic metadata were provided uncurated, with the amount varying by source and participant.

The material sequenced was peripheral blood. Recombination connected TRBV4-1 to TRBJ1-2; 7 of the junction bases match TRBD1. The origin of this receptor is a man aged 50 to 59 with acute or convalescent COVID-19. This receptor carries the CDR3 CASRSPGQNYGYTF. The DNA sequence reads TGCGCCAGCAGGTCTCCGGGACAGAACTATGGCTACACCTTC.